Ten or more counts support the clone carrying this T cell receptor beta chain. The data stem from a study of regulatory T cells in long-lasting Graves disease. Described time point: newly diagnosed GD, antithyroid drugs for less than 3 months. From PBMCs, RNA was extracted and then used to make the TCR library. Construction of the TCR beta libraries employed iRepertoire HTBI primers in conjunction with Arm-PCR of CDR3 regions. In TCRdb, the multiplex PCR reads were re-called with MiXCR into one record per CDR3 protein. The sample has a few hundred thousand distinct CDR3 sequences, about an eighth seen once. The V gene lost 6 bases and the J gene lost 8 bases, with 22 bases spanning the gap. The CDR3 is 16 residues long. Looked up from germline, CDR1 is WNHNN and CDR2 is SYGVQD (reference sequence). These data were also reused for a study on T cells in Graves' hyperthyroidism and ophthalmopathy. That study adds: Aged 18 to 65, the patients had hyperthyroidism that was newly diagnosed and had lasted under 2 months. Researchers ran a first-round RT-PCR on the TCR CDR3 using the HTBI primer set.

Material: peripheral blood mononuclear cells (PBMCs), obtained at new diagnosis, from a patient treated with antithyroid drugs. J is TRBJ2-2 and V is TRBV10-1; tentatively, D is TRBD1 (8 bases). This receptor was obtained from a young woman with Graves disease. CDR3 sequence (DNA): TGCGCCAGCAGATCGGACCGGACAGGGACTAAGGGGGAGCTGTTTTTT. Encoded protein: CASRSDRTGTKGELFF.